This T cell receptor beta chain came from a study of blood T cell repertoires in COVID-19. On the study more broadly: Sites across the United States, Italy and Spain contributed samples from acute and convalescent COVID-19. Sources were T cells, B-cell-depleted T cells, or PBMCs; the material itself was cDNA or gDNA.

TCRdb keeps only in-frame clones here, not all; method: immunoSEQ multiplex PCR. The sample consists of tens of thousands of clones, about nine tenths of them appearing once. This clone was seen a few times. This CDR3 region has 12 residues. Looked up from germline, CDR1 is MNHEY and CDR2 is SVGEGT. Trimming took 5 bases from V and 1 from J, leaving 6 bases between them. This receptor was obtained from a man between 50 and 59 years old with active or convalescent COVID-19. Sequencing was done on a sample of peripheral blood. V and J are TRBV6-2 or TRBV6-3 and TRBJ2-7; tentatively, D is TRBD2 (6 bases). CDR3 coding DNA: TGTGCCAGCAGTCGGGGGTCCTACGAGCAGTACTTC. Translated: CASSRGSYEQYF.